This T cell receptor beta chain was recorded in a study of graft-versus-host responses after intestinal transplantation. Overall study findings and caveats: Association was observed between peak circulating GvH clone levels and early post-transplant HvG declines. Detected in recipient marrow were GvH clones, some of which were first observed in ileum or blood.

Profiled with immunoSEQ multiplex PCR; TCRdb holds only in-frame clones, not every one. The sample shows about 120,000 clones, roughly 91% of them seen only once. As regards this clone: What it binds is not known.

The CDR3 has 11 residues. Germline V gene lookup returns CDR1 DFQATT and CDR2 SNEGSKA (reference sequence). The genes are TRBV20-1 and TRBJ2-7, with TRBD1 matching over 7 bases. The receptor was derived from a human donor who received an intestinal transplant. Sequenced material: unstimulated CD4+ T cells sorted from spleen or lymph node cells, taken before intestinal transplant. The CDR3 DNA reads TGCGGGGGACAGTTCGGGTACGAGCAGTACTTC. Translation gives CGGQFGYEQYF.